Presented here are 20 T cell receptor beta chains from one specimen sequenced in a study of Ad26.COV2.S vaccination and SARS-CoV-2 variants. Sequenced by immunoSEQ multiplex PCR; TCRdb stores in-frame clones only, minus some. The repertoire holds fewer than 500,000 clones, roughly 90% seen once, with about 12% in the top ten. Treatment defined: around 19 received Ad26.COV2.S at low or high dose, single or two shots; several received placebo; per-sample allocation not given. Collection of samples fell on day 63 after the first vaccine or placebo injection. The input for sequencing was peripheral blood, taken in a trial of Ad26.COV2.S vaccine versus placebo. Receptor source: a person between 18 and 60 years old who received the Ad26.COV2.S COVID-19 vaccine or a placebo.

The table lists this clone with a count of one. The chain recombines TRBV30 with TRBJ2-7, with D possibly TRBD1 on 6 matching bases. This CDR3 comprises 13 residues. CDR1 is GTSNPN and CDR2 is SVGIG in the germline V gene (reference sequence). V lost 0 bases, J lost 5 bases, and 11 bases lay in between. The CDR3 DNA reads TGTGCCTGGAGTGTACAGGGAGCGAACGAGCAGTACTTC. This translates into CAWSVQGANEQYF.

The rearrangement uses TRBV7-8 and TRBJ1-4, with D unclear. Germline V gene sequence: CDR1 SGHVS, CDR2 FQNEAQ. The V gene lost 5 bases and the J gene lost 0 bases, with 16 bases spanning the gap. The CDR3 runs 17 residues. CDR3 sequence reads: CASSKRVIGATNEKLFF. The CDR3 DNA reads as TGTGCCAGCAGCAAGAGGGTAATCGGCGCAACTAATGAAAAACTGTTTTTT.

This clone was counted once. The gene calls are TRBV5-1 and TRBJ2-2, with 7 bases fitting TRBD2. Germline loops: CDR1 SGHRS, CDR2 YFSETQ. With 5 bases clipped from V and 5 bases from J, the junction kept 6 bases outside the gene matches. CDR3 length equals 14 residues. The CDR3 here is CASRSGTKTGELFF. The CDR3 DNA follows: TGCGCCAGCAGGTCCGGGACTAAAACCGGGGAGCTGTTTTTT. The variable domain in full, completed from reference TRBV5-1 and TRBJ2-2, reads KAGVTQTPRYLIKTRGQQVTLSCSPISGHRSVSWYQQTPGQGLQFLFEYFSETQRNKGNFPGRFSGRQFSNSRSEMNVSTLELGDSALYLCASRSGTKTGELFFGEGSRLTVL.

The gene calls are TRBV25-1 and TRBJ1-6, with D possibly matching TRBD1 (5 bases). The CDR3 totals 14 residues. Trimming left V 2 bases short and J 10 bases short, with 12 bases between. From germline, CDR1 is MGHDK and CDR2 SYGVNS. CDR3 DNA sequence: TGTGCCAGCAGTGAACAGGGAGGTATGTCACCCCTCCACTTT. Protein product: CASSEQGGMSPLHF.

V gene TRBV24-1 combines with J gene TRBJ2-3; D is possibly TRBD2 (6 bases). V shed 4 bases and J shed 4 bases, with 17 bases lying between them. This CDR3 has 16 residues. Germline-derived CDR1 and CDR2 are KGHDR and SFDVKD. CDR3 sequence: CATSESGTPSPDTQYF. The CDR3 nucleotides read TGTGCCACCAGTGAATCCGGGACTCCCTCACCAGATACGCAGTATTTT.

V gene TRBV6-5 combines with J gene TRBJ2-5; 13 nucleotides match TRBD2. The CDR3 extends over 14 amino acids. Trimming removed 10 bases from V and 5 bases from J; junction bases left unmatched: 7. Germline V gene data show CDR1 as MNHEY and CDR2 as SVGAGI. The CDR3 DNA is TGTGCCACCCAAATGACTAGCGGGAGGGAGACCCAGTACTTC. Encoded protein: CATQMTSGRETQYF.

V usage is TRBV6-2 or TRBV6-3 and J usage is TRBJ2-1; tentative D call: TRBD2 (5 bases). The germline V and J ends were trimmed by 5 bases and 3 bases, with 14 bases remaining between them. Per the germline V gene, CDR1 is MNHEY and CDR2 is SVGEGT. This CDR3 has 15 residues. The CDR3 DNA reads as TGTGCCAGCAGTAACCCGCCCGGGGACTACAATGAGCAGTTCTTC. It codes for CASSNPPGDYNEQFF.

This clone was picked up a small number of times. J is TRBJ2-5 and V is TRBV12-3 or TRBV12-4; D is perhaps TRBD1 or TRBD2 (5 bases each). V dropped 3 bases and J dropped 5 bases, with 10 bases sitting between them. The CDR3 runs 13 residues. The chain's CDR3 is CASSFRELETQYF. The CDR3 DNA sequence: TGTGCCAGCAGTTTCAGGGAGCTGGAGACCCAGTACTTC.

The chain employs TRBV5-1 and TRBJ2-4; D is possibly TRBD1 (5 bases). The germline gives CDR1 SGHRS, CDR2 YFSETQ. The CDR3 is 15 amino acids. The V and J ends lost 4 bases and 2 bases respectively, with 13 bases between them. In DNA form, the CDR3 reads TGCGCCAGCAGCCCACAGGTCAGGTCCAAAAACATTCAGTACTTC. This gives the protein CASSPQVRSKNIQYF.

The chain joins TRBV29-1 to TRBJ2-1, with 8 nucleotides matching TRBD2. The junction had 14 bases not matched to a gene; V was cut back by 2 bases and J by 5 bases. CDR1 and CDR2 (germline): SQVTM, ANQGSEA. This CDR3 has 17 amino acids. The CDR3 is CSVESRTSSNLNNEQFF. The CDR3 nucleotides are TGCAGCGTTGAATCTAGGACTAGCTCAAACCTAAACAATGAGCAGTTCTTC.

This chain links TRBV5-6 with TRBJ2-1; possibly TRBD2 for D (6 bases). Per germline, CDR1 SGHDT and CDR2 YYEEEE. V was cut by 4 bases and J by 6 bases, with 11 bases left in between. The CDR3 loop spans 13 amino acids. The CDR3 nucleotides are TGTGCCAGCAGCGGGACTCTCTCCAATGAGCAGTTCTTC. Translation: CASSGTLSNEQFF.

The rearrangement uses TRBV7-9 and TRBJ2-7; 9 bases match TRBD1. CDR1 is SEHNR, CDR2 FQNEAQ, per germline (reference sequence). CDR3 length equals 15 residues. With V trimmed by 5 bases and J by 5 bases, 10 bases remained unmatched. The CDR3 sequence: CASSADRGFVDEQYF. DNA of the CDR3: TGTGCCAGCAGCGCGGACAGGGGTTTTGTTGACGAGCAGTACTTC.

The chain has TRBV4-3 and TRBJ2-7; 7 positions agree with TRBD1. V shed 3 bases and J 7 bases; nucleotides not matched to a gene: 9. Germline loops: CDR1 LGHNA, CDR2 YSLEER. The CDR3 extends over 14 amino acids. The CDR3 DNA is TGCGCCAGCAGCCATAACGGACAGGTAGGGGAGCAGTACTTC. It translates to CASSHNGQVGEQYF.

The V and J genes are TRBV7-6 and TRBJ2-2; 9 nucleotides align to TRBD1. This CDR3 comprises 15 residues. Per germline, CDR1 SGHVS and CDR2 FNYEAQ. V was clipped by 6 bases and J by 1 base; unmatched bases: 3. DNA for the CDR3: TGTGCCAGCAGAAGGACAGGGGAGAACACCGGGGAGCTGTTTTTT. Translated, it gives CASRRTGENTGELFF.

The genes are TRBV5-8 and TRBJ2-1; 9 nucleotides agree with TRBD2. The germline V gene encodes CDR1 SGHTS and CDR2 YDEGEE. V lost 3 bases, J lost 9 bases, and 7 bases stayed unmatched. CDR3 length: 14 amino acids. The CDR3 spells CASSYPAGGGEQFF. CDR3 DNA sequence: TGTGCCAGCAGCTATCCAGCGGGAGGTGGTGAGCAGTTCTTC.

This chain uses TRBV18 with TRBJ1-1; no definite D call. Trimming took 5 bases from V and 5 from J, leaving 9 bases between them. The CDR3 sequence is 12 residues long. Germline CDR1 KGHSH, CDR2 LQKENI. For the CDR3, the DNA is TGTGCCAGCTCAAAGGAGCGAACTGAAGCTTTCTTT. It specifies CASSKERTEAFF.

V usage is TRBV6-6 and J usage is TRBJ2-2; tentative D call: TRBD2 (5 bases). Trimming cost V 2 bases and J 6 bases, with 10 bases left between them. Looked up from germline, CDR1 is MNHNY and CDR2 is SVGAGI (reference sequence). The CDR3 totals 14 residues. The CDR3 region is CASSYKRPPGELFF. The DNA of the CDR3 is TGTGCCAGCAGTTACAAGCGGCCTCCCGGGGAGCTGTTTTTT.

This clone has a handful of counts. CDR3 in DNA: TGTGCCAGCAGCAATTTGGGGACAACTATATACGAGCAGTACTTC. This translates into CASSNLGTTIYEQYF. V gene TRBV21-1 combines with J gene TRBJ2-7; the D segment call TRBD1 is taken from the table without a DNA check. TRBV21-1 is listed as a pseudogene. This CDR3 comprises 15 residues.

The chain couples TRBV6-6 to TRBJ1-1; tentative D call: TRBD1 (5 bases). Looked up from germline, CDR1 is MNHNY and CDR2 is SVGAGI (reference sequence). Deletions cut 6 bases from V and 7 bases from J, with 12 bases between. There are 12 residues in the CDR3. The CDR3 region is CASSQWGNEAFF. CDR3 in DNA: TGTGCCAGCAGCCAGTGGGGGAATGAAGCTTTCTTT.

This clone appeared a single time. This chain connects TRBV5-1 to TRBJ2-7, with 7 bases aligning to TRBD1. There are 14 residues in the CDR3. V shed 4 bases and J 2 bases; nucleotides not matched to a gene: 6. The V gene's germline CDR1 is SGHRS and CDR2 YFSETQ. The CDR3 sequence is CASSTGAPPYEQYF. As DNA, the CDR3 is TGCGCCAGCAGCACAGGGGCCCCCCCCTACGAGCAGTACTTC. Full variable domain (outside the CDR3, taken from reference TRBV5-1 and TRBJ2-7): KAGVTQTPRYLIKTRGQQVTLSCSPISGHRSVSWYQQTPGQGLQFLFEYFSETQRNKGNFPGRFSGRQFSNSRSEMNVSTLELGDSALYLCASSTGAPPYEQYFGPGTRLTVT.